The 21 T cell receptor beta chains presented below share a single source sample, sequenced in a study of spatial heterogeneity in lung cancer. Time point defined: sample taken at primary tumor resection. Whole RNA obtained from tumor, nontumor lung or frozen PBMC underwent sequencing without sorting. TCRdb re-analysed the 5' RACE reads in MiXCR, keeping a single row per CDR3 protein. The sample holds approximately 9,400 distinct CDR3 sequences, roughly 4.5% seen once. The specimen comprised PBMCs, sampled at surgery. The receptors derive from a male donor with early-stage non-small cell lung cancer.

This clonotype was seen many times. This beta chain is a stray read from a library made for alpha chains; its abundance is not meaningful. The V gene is TRBV20-1, the J gene TRBJ1-1; D gene uncertain. In germline, CDR1 is DFQATT, CDR2 SNEGSKA (reference sequence). V gave up 3 bases and J gave up 9 bases, with 20 bases separating them. The CDR3 is made up of 14 amino acids. The DNA for the CDR3 is TGCAGTGCTAGGGAGGAGTTTCAAACCGGGCAAGCTTTCTTT. It specifies CSAREEFQTGQAFF.

With regard to this clonotype: Being off target in a library aimed at alpha chains, this beta chain has a size of little meaning. The chain joins TRBV20-1 to TRBJ1-2, with a possible D match to TRBD1 (5 bases). The CDR3 sequence is 13 residues long. Germline-derived CDR1 and CDR2 are DFQATT and SNEGSKA (reference sequence). Trimming shortened V by 5 bases and J by 2 bases, and 12 bases separated the two germline ends. CDR3 loop: CSAPDRQNYGYTF. The DNA for the CDR3 is TGCAGTGCTCCCGATAGACAGAACTATGGCTACACCTTC.

This clonotype was counted only a few times. This beta chain represents an off-target read in a library built for alpha chains; its size is of limited meaning. This rearrangement joins TRBV2 to TRBJ1-1, with TRBD1 as a possible D gene (5 bases). The CDR3 is 14 residues long. Germline assignment: CDR1 SNHLY and CDR2 FYNNEI. V lost 8 bases to trimming and J lost 4 bases, with 17 bases between them. CDR3: CASRKDKGITEAFF. CDR3 coding DNA: TGTGCCAGCCGTAAGGACAAGGGCATCACTGAAGCTTTCTTT.

A few counts support this clonotype. The germline gene is not matched at one end of the junction; a read error may be the cause. A library made for alpha chains picked up this beta chain off target, so its size means little. The gene calls are TRBV10-1 and TRBJ2-1; D might be TRBD2 (7 bases). This CDR3 has 13 amino acids. CDR1 WNHNN and CDR2 SYGVQD come from the germline V gene (reference sequence). DNA for the CDR3: TGCACCAGCAGTGAGGGGGGGCGCATAGAGCAGTTCTTC. The encoded protein is CTSSEGGRIEQFF.

This clonotype was detected ten times or more. This beta chain lies outside the target of a library built for alpha chains; its clone size means little. The chain has TRBV27 and TRBJ2-1; a possible D gene is TRBD2 (6 bases). Trimming removed 4 bases from V and 6 bases from J, with 19 bases in between. Germline CDR1 and CDR2: MNHEY and SMNVEV (reference sequence). The CDR3 loop spans 16 amino acids. As DNA, the CDR3 is TGTGCCAGCAGTTCGCCCCGGGACTCGCAGGGCAATGAGCAGTTCTTC. Protein sequence: CASSSPRDSQGNEQFF.

This clonotype was recorded at least ten times. Since it is a stray read in a library aimed at alpha chains, this beta chain has a size that is not meaningful. V and J are TRBV20-1 and TRBJ1-1; 9 bases fit TRBD1. The germline V gene encodes CDR1 DFQATT and CDR2 SNEGSKA (reference sequence). V shed 5 bases and J 3 bases; nucleotides not matched to a gene: 4. The CDR3 length is 13 residues. CDR3 loop: CSASRQGDTEAFF. CDR3 coding DNA: TGCAGTGCTTCTCGACAGGGGGACACTGAAGCTTTCTTT.

This clonotype was counted ten times or more. The size of this beta chain means little, since it is a stray read in a library made for alpha chains. The V and J genes are TRBV7-8 and TRBJ1-6, with D maybe TRBD1 (6 bases). Germline CDR1 is SGHVS and CDR2 is FQNEAQ. V was cut by 2 bases and J by 0 bases, with 11 bases left in between. The CDR3 extends over 17 amino acids. The CDR3: CASSLRLDSSYNSPLHF. The CDR3 nucleotides are TGTGCCAGCAGCTTACGTTTGGACAGCTCCTATAATTCACCCCTCCACTTT.

To note about this clonotype: Since the library was made to target alpha chains, this beta chain is a stray read and its abundance is not meaningful. The chain uses TRBV5-1 and TRBJ2-7; D may match TRBD1 or TRBD2 (5 bases each). The length of the CDR3 is 15 residues. Germline values: CDR1 SGHRS, CDR2 YFSETQ. With 0 bases removed from V and 1 base from J, the gap between germline ends came to 11 bases. The CDR3 DNA sequence: TGCGCCAGCAGCTTGGGAGCAGGGACGTCCTACGAGCAGTACTTC. Translating gives CASSLGAGTSYEQYF.

In its sample, this clonotype was seen a few times. A library made for alpha chains picked up this beta chain off target, so its size means little. The chain carries TRBV3-1 and TRBJ2-1; 12 nucleotides align to TRBD1. Germline V CDR1 and CDR2: LGHDT, YNNKEL (reference sequence). Unmatched junction bases numbered 17, after V lost 8 bases and J lost 9 bases. This CDR3 comprises 17 residues. The CDR3 sequence is CASHKRRGTGGISEQFF. The CDR3 DNA sequence: TGTGCCAGCCATAAAAGAAGGGGGACAGGGGGCATCAGTGAGCAGTTCTTC.

This clonotype came up many times. Within a library made for alpha chains, this beta chain is off target, and its count is uninformative. The genes are TRBV5-1 and TRBJ1-2; no reliable D call. The CDR3 loop spans 16 amino acids. Germline assignment: CDR1 SGHRS and CDR2 YFSETQ. V was pared by 0 bases and J by 4 bases, with 16 bases between. CDR3 region: CASSLEWSEISYGYTF. CDR3 coding DNA: TGCGCCAGCAGCTTGGAATGGTCGGAGATATCCTATGGCTACACCTTC.

This clonotype is medium-sized. In a library made to pick up alpha chains, this beta chain is a stray read with a size that means little. The chain employs TRBV11-2 and TRBJ2-1; 7 nucleotides agree with TRBD1. Germline CDR1 is SGHAT and CDR2 is FQNNGV. V lost 8 bases to trimming and J lost 0 bases; unmatched junction nucleotides: 4. The CDR3 extends over 14 amino acids. CDR3 loop: CASLGQSSYNEQFF. CDR3 bases: TGTGCCAGCCTGGGACAGAGCTCCTACAATGAGCAGTTCTTC.

This clonotype was seen more than once but under ten times. The library was built for alpha chains, so this beta chain is an off-target read and its size means little. The genes are TRBV18 and TRBJ2-5, with D hard to call. CDR3 length: 11 amino acids. V shed 5 bases and J shed 1 base, with 2 bases lying between them. The V gene's germline CDR1 is KGHSH and CDR2 LQKENI. For the CDR3, the DNA is TGTGCCAGCTCAATCCAAGAGACCCAGTACTTC. It specifies CASSIQETQYF.

This clonotype was observed many times. Being off target in a library aimed at alpha chains, this beta chain has a size of little meaning. This rearrangement joins TRBV7-8 to TRBJ1-5; the match to TRBD1 covers 10 bases. The V and J ends lost 10 bases and 2 bases, in that order; junction bases with no gene match: 8. The length of the CDR3 is 15 residues. Germline assignment: CDR1 SGHVS and CDR2 FQNEAQ. CDR3 residues: CATRQGARGNQPQHF. The CDR3 DNA is TGTGCCACGAGACAGGGGGCGCGAGGCAATCAGCCCCAGCATTTT.

By share, this clonotype ranks as medium-sized. This beta chain is a stray read from a library made for alpha chains; its abundance is not meaningful. The chain has TRBV7-6 and TRBJ2-1, with a weak D call TRBD2 (6 bases). V lost 4 bases and J 9 bases, leaving 13 bases between the germline ends. Germline V gene sequence: CDR1 SGHVS, CDR2 FNYEAQ. The length of the CDR3 is 13 residues. The DNA of the CDR3 is TGTGCCAGCAGCTCCGGACTGGGGGGTGAGCAGTTCTTC. It is translated as CASSSGLGGEQFF.

This clonotype has a count of ten or more. The size of this beta chain means little, since it is a stray read in a library made for alpha chains. The gene calls are TRBV19 and TRBJ1-2; 8 nucleotides align to TRBD1. The germline CDR1 and CDR2 sequences are LNHDA and SQIVND (reference sequence). This CDR3 has 16 amino acids. Losses at the gene ends were 5 bases for V and 3 bases for J; bases not matched to a gene: 11. The CDR3 sequence: CASSPHGTGPYYGYTF. The CDR3 nucleotides are TGTGCCAGTAGTCCCCACGGGACAGGTCCATACTATGGCTACACCTTC.

This clonotype was found a few times. Being off target in a library aimed at alpha chains, this beta chain has a size of little meaning. The rearrangement uses TRBV3-1 and TRBJ2-5; 8 nucleotides match TRBD2. Germline lookup yields CDR1 LGHDT and CDR2 YNNKEL (reference sequence). The V segment lost 3 bases and the J segment 5 bases; nucleotides outside the gene matches: 2. The CDR3 is 13 amino acids. The CDR3 protein is CASSHGTRETQYF. In nucleotides, the CDR3 is TGTGCCAGCAGCCATGGGACTAGGGAGACCCAGTACTTC.

This clonotype was counted ten times or more. This beta chain is an unintended read in a library built for alpha chains; its size means little. The rearrangement uses TRBV21-1 and TRBJ2-7; the table's TRBD1 call for D was not verified on the DNA. TRBV21-1 is labeled a pseudogene. The CDR3 runs to 16 residues. The CDR3 loop reads CASSPPRDRPTYEQYV. The CDR3 coding sequence is TGTGCCAGCAGCCCCCCCCGGGACAGACCAACCTACGAGCAGTACGTC.

This clonotype has a handful of counts. Because the library targeted alpha chains, this beta chain is an off-target read whose size means little. The chain links TRBV6-2 or TRBV6-3 to TRBJ2-7; 9 bases fit TRBD1. The germline V gene encodes CDR1 MNHEY and CDR2 SVGEGT. This CDR3 contains 14 residues. V lost 0 bases and J lost 3; bases outside the gene matches: 0. The CDR3 region is CASSYSTGGYEQYF. The CDR3 DNA reads TGTGCCAGCAGTTACTCGACAGGGGGCTACGAGCAGTACTTC.

This clonotype has ten or more counts. The limits of the CDR3 on the DNA are not certain, so only TCRdb's listed CDR3 is given. Because this beta chain is a stray read in a library intended to capture alpha chains, its abundance should not be given much weight. The J gene is TRBJ1-1, the V gene TRBV12-2; TRBD1, the table's D call, lacks a check against the DNA. TRBV12-2 is designated a pseudogene. Including both end residues, the CDR3 is 16 amino acids long. The CDR3 sequence is CASRFARGTPNTEAFF.

This clonotype was seen repeatedly, ten times or more. This beta chain is an unintended read in a library built for alpha chains; its size means little. V and J are TRBV28 and TRBJ1-5, with D hard to call. Between the trimmed V and J ends, which lost 3 bases and 3 bases, there was a span of 12 bases. CDR1 is MDHEN, CDR2 SYDVKM, per germline. The CDR3 is 15 residues long. CDR3 sequence reads: CASSLGWTSNQPQHF. The CDR3 nucleotides read TGTGCCAGCAGTTTGGGATGGACGTCCAATCAGCCCCAGCATTTT.

This clonotype was observed at least ten times. Since it is a stray read in a library aimed at alpha chains, this beta chain has a size that is not meaningful. V and J are TRBV27 and TRBJ2-7, with TRBD1 as a possible D gene (6 bases). Trimming removed 2 bases from V and 4 bases from J, with 15 bases in between. The CDR3 spans 15 residues. Germline CDR1 MNHEY, CDR2 SMNVEV (reference sequence). DNA for the CDR3: TGTGCCAGCAGTTTAGGGTCAGGGGCTGGGTACGAGCAGTACTTC. Its translation: CASSLGSGAGYEQYF.